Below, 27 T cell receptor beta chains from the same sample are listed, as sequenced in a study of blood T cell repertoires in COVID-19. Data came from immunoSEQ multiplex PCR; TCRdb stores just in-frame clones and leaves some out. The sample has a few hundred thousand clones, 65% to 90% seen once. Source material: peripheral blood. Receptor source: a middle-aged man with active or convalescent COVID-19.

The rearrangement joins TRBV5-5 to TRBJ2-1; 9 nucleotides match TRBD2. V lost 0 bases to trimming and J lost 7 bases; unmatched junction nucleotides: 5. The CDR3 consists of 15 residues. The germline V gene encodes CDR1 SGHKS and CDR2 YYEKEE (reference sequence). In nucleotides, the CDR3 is TGTGCCAGCAGCTTGGCCAATCTAGCGGGAAATGAGCAGTTCTTC. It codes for CASSLANLAGNEQFF.

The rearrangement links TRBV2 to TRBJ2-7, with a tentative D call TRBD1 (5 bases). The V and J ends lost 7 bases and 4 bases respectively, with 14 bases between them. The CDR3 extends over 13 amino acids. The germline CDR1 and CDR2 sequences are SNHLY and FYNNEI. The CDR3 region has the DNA TGTGCCAGCACCCAGGGCCTGTTTTACGAGCAGTACTTC. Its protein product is CASTQGLFYEQYF.

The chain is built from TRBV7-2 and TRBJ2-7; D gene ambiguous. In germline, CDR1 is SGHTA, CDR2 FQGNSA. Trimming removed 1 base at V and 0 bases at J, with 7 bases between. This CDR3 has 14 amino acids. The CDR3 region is CASSLGTYSYEQYF. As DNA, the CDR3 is TGTGCCAGCAGCTTAGGCACATACTCCTACGAGCAGTACTTC.

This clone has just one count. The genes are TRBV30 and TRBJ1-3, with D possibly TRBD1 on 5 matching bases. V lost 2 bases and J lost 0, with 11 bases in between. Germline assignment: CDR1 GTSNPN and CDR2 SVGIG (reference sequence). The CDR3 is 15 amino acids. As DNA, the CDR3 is TGTGCCTGGAGTCGAACAGGTTTCTCTGGAAACACCATATATTTT. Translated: CAWSRTGFSGNTIYF.

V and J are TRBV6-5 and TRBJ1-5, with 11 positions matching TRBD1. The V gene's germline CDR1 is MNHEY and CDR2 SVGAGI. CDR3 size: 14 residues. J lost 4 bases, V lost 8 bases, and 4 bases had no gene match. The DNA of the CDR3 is TGTGCCAGCGGACAGGGGGCAGGAAATCAGCCCCAGCATTTT. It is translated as CASGQGAGNQPQHF.

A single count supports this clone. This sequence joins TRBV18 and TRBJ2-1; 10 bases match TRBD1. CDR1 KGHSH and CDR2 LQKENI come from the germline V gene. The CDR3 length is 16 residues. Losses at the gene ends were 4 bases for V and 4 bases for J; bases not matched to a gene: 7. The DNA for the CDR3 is TGTGCCAGCTCACTTGGAGACAGGGGGCTATACAATGAGCAGTTCTTC. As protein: CASSLGDRGLYNEQFF.

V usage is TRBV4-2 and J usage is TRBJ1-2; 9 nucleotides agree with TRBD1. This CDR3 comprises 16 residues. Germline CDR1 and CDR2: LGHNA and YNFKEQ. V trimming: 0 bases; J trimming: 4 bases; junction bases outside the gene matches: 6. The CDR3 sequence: CASSQDGTGGSYGYTF. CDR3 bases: TGTGCCAGCAGCCAAGATGGAACAGGGGGCTCCTATGGCTACACCTTC.

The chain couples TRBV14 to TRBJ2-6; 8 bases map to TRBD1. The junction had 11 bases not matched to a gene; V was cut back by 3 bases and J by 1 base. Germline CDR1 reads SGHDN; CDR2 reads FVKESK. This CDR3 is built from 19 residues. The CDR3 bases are TGTGCCAGCAGCCACTTCCCCGGGACAGGAGTTTCTGGGGCCAACGTCCTGACTTTC. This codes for CASSHFPGTGVSGANVLTF.

CDR3 bases: TGTGCCAGCAGTTACTCGGACAGGAACACTGAAGCTTTCTTT. It codes for CASSYSDRNTEAFF. The chain recombines TRBV2 with TRBJ1-1; D perhaps matches TRBD1 (6 bases). Germline V gene data show CDR1 as SNHLY and CDR2 as FYNNEI. There are 14 residues in the CDR3. The germline V and J ends were trimmed by 5 bases and 1 base, with 11 bases remaining between them.

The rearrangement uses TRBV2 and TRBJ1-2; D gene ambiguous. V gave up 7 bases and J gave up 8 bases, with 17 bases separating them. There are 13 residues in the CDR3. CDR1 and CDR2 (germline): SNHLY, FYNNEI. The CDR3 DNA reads TGTGCCAGCACCTTTAGTCCGGTTGAGGGCTACACCTTC. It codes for CASTFSPVEGYTF.

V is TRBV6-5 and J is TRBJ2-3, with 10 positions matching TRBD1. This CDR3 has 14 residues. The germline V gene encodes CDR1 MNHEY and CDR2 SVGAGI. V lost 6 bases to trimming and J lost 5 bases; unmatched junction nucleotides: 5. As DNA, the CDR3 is TGTGCCAGCAGCCCGACAGGGGGCATAGATACGCAGTATTTT. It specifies CASSPTGGIDTQYF.

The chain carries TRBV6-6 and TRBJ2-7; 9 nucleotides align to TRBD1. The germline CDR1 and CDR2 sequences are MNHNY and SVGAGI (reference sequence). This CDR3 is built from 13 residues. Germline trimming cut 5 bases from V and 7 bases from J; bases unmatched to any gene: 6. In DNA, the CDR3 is TGTGCCAGCAGTCTACAGGGGGCGGAAGAGCAGTACTTC. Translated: CASSLQGAEEQYF.

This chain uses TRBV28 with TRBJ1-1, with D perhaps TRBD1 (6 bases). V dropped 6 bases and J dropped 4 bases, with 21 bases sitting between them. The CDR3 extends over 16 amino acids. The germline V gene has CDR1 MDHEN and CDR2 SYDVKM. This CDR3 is CASSPVRGAGGTEAFF. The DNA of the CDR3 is TGTGCCAGCAGCCCTGTTCGGGGGGCCGGGGGCACTGAAGCTTTCTTT.

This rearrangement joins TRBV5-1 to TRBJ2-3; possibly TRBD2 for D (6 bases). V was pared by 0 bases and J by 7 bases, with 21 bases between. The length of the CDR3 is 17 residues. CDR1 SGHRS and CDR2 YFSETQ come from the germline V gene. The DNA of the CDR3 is TGCGCCAGCAGCTTGGACGTAGGGGCGGGATCGAGAAATACGCAGTATTTT. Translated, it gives CASSLDVGAGSRNTQYF. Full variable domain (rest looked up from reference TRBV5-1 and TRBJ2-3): KAGVTQTPRYLIKTRGQQVTLSCSPISGHRSVSWYQQTPGQGLQFLFEYFSETQRNKGNFPGRFSGRQFSNSRSEMNVSTLELGDSALYLCASSLDVGAGSRNTQYFGPGTRLTVL.

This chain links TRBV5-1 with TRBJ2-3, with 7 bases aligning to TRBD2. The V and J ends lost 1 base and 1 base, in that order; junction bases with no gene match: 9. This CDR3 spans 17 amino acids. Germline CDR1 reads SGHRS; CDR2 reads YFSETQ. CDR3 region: CASSLSPAGVGTDTQYF. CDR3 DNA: TGCGCCAGCAGCTTGTCCCCCGCGGGAGTAGGCACAGATACGCAGTATTTT.

The CDR3, as DNA: TGTGCCAGCAGTCCGGACAGGAGCTTGGGCTACACCTTC. Residues: CASSPDRSLGYTF. The chain recombines TRBV11-2 with TRBJ1-2, with 7 bases lining up with TRBD1. The CDR3 length is 13 residues. Per the germline V gene, CDR1 is SGHAT and CDR2 is FQNNGV. The trim removed 6 bases at V and 8 bases at J, leaving 9 bases unmatched.

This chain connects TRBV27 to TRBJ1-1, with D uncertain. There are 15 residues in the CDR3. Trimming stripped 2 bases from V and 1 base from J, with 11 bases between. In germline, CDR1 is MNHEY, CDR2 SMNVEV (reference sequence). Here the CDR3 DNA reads TGTGCCAGCAGTTTAGGGAGAGCAACGAACACTGAAGCTTTCTTT. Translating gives CASSLGRATNTEAFF.

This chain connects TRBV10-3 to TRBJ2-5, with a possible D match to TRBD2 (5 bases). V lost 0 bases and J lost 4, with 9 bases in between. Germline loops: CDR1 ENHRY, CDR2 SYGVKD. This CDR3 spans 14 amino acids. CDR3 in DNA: TGTGCCATCAGTGAGTCTAGACGGGGAGAGACCCAGTACTTC. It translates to CAISESRRGETQYF.

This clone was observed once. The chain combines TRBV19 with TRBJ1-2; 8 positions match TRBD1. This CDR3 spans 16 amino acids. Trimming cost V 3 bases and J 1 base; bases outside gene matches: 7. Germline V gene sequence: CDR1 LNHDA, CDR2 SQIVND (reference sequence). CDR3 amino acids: CASSIGQGRGNYGYTF. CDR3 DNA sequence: TGTGCCAGTAGTATCGGACAGGGCCGAGGTAACTATGGCTACACCTTC. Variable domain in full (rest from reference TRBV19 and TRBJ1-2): DGGITQSPKYLFRKEGQNVTLSCEQNLNHDAMYWYRQDPGQGLRLIYYSQIVNDFQKGDIAEGYSVSREKKESFPLTVTSAQKNPTAFYLCASSIGQGRGNYGYTFGSGTRLTVV.

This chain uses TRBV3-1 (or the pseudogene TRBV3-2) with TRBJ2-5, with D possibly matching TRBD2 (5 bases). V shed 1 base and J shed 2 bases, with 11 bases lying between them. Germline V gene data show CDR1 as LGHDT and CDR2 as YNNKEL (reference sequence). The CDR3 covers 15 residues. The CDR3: CASSQGMDLQETQYF. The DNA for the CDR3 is TGTGCCAGCAGCCAAGGGATGGACTTACAAGAGACCCAGTACTTC.

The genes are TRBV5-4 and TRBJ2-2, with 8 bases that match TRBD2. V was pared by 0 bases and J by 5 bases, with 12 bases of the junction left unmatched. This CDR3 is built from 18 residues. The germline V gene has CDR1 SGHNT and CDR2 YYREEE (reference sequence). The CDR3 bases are TGTGCCAGCAGCTTGGGGGTTAGCGGGAAACAATATACCGGGGAGCTGTTTTTT. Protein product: CASSLGVSGKQYTGELFF.

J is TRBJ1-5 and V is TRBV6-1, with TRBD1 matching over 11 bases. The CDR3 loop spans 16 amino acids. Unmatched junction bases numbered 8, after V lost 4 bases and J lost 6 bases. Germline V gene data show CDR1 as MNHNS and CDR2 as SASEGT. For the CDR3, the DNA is TGTGCCAGCAGTGGGCACGGACAGGGGGCTCGTCAGCCCCAGCATTTT. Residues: CASSGHGQGARQPQHF.

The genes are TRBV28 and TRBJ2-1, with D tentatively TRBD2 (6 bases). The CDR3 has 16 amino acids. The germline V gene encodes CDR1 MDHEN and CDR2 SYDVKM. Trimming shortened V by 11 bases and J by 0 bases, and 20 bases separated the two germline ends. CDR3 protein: CAATDPRESSYNEQFF. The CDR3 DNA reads TGTGCCGCGACTGACCCCCGGGAGAGCTCCTACAATGAGCAGTTCTTC.

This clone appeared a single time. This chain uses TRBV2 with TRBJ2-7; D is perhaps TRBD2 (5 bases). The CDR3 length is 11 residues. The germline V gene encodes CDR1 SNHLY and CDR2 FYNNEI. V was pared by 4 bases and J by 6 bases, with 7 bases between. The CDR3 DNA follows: TGTGCCAGCAGTGCTGAGGGCGAGCAGTACTTC. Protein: CASSAEGEQYF.

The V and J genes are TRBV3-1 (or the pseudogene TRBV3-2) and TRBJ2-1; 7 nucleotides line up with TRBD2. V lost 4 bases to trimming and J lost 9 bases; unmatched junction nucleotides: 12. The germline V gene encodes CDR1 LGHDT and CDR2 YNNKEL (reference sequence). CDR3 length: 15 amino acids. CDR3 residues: CASSRGGSPKGEQFF. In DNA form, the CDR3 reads TGTGCCAGCAGCCGGGGCGGGAGTCCGAAGGGTGAGCAGTTCTTC.

Here the CDR3 DNA reads TGTGCCAGCAGCACCCCAGCGGACACTGAAGCTTTCTTT. Translating it yields CASSTPADTEAFF. J is TRBJ1-1 and V is TRBV6-5; D is unresolved. The CDR3 runs to 13 residues. Germline CDR1 reads MNHEY; CDR2 reads SVGAGI. V was trimmed by 6 bases and J by 3 bases, leaving 11 bases between them.

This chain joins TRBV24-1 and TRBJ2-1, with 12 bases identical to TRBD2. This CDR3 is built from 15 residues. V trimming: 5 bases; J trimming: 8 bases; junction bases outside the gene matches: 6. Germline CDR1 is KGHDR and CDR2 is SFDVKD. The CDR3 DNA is TGTGCCACCAGTGTGACTAGCGGGAGTATACATGAGCAGTTCTTC. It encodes CATSVTSGSIHEQFF.